Each of the 6 T cell receptor beta chains below was sequenced from the same sample in a study of blood T cell repertoires in COVID-19. Clones were read by immunoSEQ multiplex PCR, and TCRdb kept only the in-frame ones, dropping some. The sample includes tens of thousands of clones, just under 80% of them seen just once. The sample comprised peripheral blood. All receptors derive from an elderly man with acute or convalescent COVID-19.

The rearrangement uses TRBV6-5 and TRBJ1-1; the D gene is possibly TRBD1 (6 bases). Per the germline V gene, CDR1 is MNHEY and CDR2 is SVGAGI. V lost 5 bases and J 7 bases, leaving 17 bases between the germline ends. This CDR3 is built from 14 residues. The CDR3: CASSQSTGAVEAFF. CDR3 sequence (DNA): TGTGCCAGCAGTCAATCGACAGGTGCGGTTGAAGCTTTCTTT.

V usage is TRBV6-1 and J usage is TRBJ1-2; D is undetermined. CDR3 length equals 16 residues. Germline V gene data show CDR1 as MNHNS and CDR2 as SASEGT. V dropped 0 bases and J dropped 5 bases, with 16 bases sitting between them. The CDR3 loop is CASSEARPTATYGYTF. In nucleotides, the CDR3 is TGTGCCAGCAGTGAAGCACGCCCAACAGCTACTTATGGCTACACCTTC.

The chain is built from TRBV5-4 and TRBJ2-5, with 11 bases matching TRBD2. The CDR3 consists of 15 residues. Per the germline V gene, CDR1 is SGHNT and CDR2 is YYREEE (reference sequence). V lost 6 bases and J lost 2; bases outside the gene matches: 6. The DNA for the CDR3 is TGTGCCAGCACCGTAGCGGGGGGGTTACAAGAGACCCAGTACTTC. It yields the protein CASTVAGGLQETQYF.

This sequence joins TRBV5-1 and TRBJ1-2; D ambiguous. CDR1 is SGHRS, CDR2 YFSETQ, per germline. The germline V and J ends were trimmed by 5 bases and 4 bases, with 12 bases remaining between them. The CDR3 totals 13 residues. CDR3 sequence reads: CASSPEARYGYTF. In DNA form, the CDR3 reads TGCGCCAGCAGTCCGGAGGCGCGCTATGGCTACACCTTC.

This clone was detected only once. The rearrangement links TRBV15 to TRBJ2-3, with 11 bases matching TRBD1. The V gene end was trimmed by 3 bases and the J gene end by 4 bases; junction bases not matched to a gene: 9. CDR3 length: 17 residues. CDR1 and CDR2 (germline): LNHNV, YYDKDF (reference sequence). CDR3 loop: CATSRSPGQGAADTQYF. CDR3 sequence (DNA): TGTGCCACCAGCAGGTCTCCAGGACAGGGGGCTGCAGATACGCAGTATTTT. Looking up the rest from reference TRBV15 and TRBJ2-3 gives the full variable domain: DAMVIQNPRYQVTQFGKPVTLSCSQTLNHNVMYWYQQKSSQAPKLLFHYYDKDFNNEADTPDNFQSRRPNTSFCFLDIRSPGLGDTAMYLCATSRSPGQGAADTQYFGPGTRLTVL.

This chain uses TRBV11-2 with TRBJ2-3; D perhaps matches TRBD2 (6 bases). V gave up 5 bases and J gave up 4 bases, with 13 bases separating them. This CDR3 has 14 residues. Germline V gene lookup returns CDR1 SGHAT and CDR2 FQNNGV. CDR3 nucleotides: TGTGCCAGCAGCCGTGCCGGGGAGGCAGATACGCAGTATTTT. The encoded protein is CASSRAGEADTQYF.